Sequencing of this T cell receptor beta chain was carried out in a study of cytomegalovirus exposure and HLA in healthy donors. Sequencing was performed with immunoSEQ multiplex PCR; in TCRdb, only in-frame clones are kept and a portion is missing. The sample lists a few hundred thousand clones, approximately 86% occurring once. V gave up 2 bases and J gave up 7 bases, with 6 bases separating them. The CDR3 has 12 amino acids. Germline CDR1 reads MNHEY; CDR2 reads SVGAGI. This clone turned up a few times. The target antigen is unknown. Broader study findings: It was approximately 170 TCR beta chains that were listed as cytomegalovirus-associated.

These donors were members of the approximately 120-subject validation cohort, a group separate from the approximately 670-subject first cohort. What was sequenced was PBMCs. The chain uses TRBV6-5 and TRBJ1-5; D is uncertain. The sequence was collected from a young woman in good health and CMV-seronegative. In nucleotides, the CDR3 is TGTGCCAGCAGTTACGTGGGCCAGCCCCAGCATTTT. Translated, it gives CASSYVGQPQHF.